Listed here are 30 T cell receptor beta chains from one sample, sequenced in a study of cytomegalovirus exposure and HLA in healthy donors. Researchers ran the PCR with 60 Vbeta and 13 Jbeta primers. Assay: immunoSEQ multiplex PCR; the TCRdb copy retains only in-frame clones and omits some. The repertoire consists of 110,000 to 150,000 clones, with less than 10% occurring once and the leading ten covering around 1.9%. Specimen: PBMCs. Every receptor here comes from a male donor in good health and CMV-seronegative.

This rearrangement joins TRBV6-6 to TRBJ2-2; D not resolved. Germline CDR1 reads MNHNY; CDR2 reads SVGAGI (reference sequence). V was shortened by 8 bases and J by 7 bases, with 11 bases between the two germline ends. The length of the CDR3 is 12 residues. This CDR3 is CASVSSRGELFF. For the CDR3, the DNA is TGTGCCAGCGTTTCCTCCCGCGGGGAGCTGTTTTTT.

This sequence joins TRBV7-2 and TRBJ1-4; 9 bases agree with TRBD1. CDR1 SGHTA and CDR2 FQGNSA come from the germline V gene. CDR3 length: 13 amino acids. The ends lost 1 base at V and 13 bases at J; junction bases unmatched: 4. Here the CDR3 DNA reads TGTGCCAGCAGCTTAGAACGGGGACAGGGACTGTTTTTT. This encodes CASSLERGQGLFF.

The chain uses TRBV4-1 and TRBJ2-1; 7 bases map to TRBD1. J was trimmed by 4 bases and V by 1 base; bases with no gene match: 10. The CDR3 has 17 amino acids. Germline V gene data show CDR1 as MGHRA and CDR2 as YSYEKL. The CDR3 DNA reads TGCGCCAGCAGCCAAGCCGAATATTCGGGACAGTACAATGAGCAGTTCTTC. Protein: CASSQAEYSGQYNEQFF.

This clone appeared a few times. The chain is built from TRBV5-5 and TRBJ2-6; TRBD1 matches at 9 bases. Germline V gene lookup returns CDR1 SGHKS and CDR2 YYEKEE (reference sequence). The V gene end was trimmed by 3 bases and the J gene end by 0 bases; junction bases not matched to a gene: 7. This CDR3 region has 18 residues. The CDR3 bases are TGTGCCAGCAGCTCAGGACAGGGGCCGAGCTCTGGGGCCAACGTCCTGACTTTC. Protein sequence: CASSSGQGPSSGANVLTF.

The V gene is TRBV27, the J gene TRBJ2-3, with a possible D match to TRBD2 (6 bases). V was pared by 3 bases and J by 3 bases, with 13 bases between. CDR1 and CDR2 (germline): MNHEY, SMNVEV (reference sequence). The CDR3 sequence is 15 residues long. The CDR3 reads CASSFQAGLTDTQYF. The CDR3 DNA follows: TGTGCCAGCAGTTTCCAGGCGGGGTTGACAGATACGCAGTATTTT.

CDR3 coding DNA: TGTGCCAGCAGCTTAAGGCTAGCGGGAGTAGAGGTGAATGAGCAGTTCTTC. This sequence encodes CASSLRLAGVEVNEQFF. The rearrangement links TRBV7-2 to TRBJ2-1, with TRBD2 identical over 10 bases. Losses at the gene ends were 2 bases for V and 7 bases for J; bases not matched to a gene: 11. Germline CDR1 SGHTA, CDR2 FQGNSA. The CDR3 sequence is 17 residues long.

This chain links TRBV2 with TRBJ1-5, with a weak D call TRBD1 (5 bases). Trimming pared 6 bases from V and 7 bases from J, leaving 16 bases between. Germline V gene sequence: CDR1 SNHLY, CDR2 FYNNEI. CDR3 length equals 14 residues. As DNA, the CDR3 is TGTGCCAGCAGCCAACAGGTGGGAGGGCAGCCCCAGCATTTT. Translating it yields CASSQQVGGQPQHF.

This rearrangement joins TRBV5-4 to TRBJ1-1; a possible D gene is TRBD1 (5 bases). This CDR3 spans 15 amino acids. In germline, CDR1 is SGHNT, CDR2 YYREEE (reference sequence). The V end lost 0 bases, the J end lost 2 bases, and 11 bases lay between the germline ends. CDR3 sequence reads: CASSLDMGGNTEAFF. DNA for the CDR3: TGTGCCAGCAGCTTGGATATGGGGGGTAACACTGAAGCTTTCTTT.

This clone was recorded a few times. V gene TRBV5-4 combines with J gene TRBJ2-1; TRBD2 matches at 8 bases. With V trimmed by 2 bases and J by 2 bases, 6 bases remained unmatched. CDR1 is SGHNT, CDR2 YYREEE, per germline (reference sequence). The length of the CDR3 is 16 residues. The chain's CDR3 is CASSFRTSGAYNEQFF. The CDR3 coding sequence is TGTGCCAGCAGCTTCCGTACTAGCGGAGCCTACAATGAGCAGTTCTTC.

Here the CDR3 DNA reads TGTGCCAGCAGGGGACTAGCGGGTAACGGGGAGCTGTTTTTT. As protein: CASRGLAGNGELFF. The chain links TRBV6-1 to TRBJ2-2; the match to TRBD2 covers 12 bases. Germline V gene data show CDR1 as MNHNS and CDR2 as SASEGT. The V and J ends lost 6 bases and 7 bases, in that order; junction bases with no gene match: 3. This CDR3 spans 14 amino acids.

V usage is TRBV19 and J usage is TRBJ1-1; 7 bases fit TRBD1. Trimming removed 6 bases from V and 5 bases from J; junction bases left unmatched: 15. CDR3 length equals 16 residues. Per the germline V gene, CDR1 is LNHDA and CDR2 is SQIVND (reference sequence). For the CDR3, the DNA is TGTGCCAGTAGGATCTCGGGAGGGGGCATCAGAACTGAAGCTTTCTTT. It specifies CASRISGGGIRTEAFF.

In this sample, this clone turned up a few times. The rearrangement links TRBV6-4 to TRBJ2-1, with TRBD2 as a possible D gene (5 bases). Germline CDR1 reads MRHNA; CDR2 reads SNTAGT. The CDR3 consists of 16 residues. V was pared by 3 bases and J by 0 bases, with 12 bases between. The CDR3, as DNA: TGTGCCAGCAGTGAAAGAAAAGGGAGCTCCTACAATGAGCAGTTCTTC. Protein sequence: CASSERKGSSYNEQFF.

This clone was detected only a few times. Here the CDR3 reads CASSKWTGGSYNEQFF. In DNA form, the CDR3 reads TGCGCCAGCAGCAAATGGACAGGGGGATCCTACAATGAGCAGTTCTTC. The chain is built from TRBV5-1 and TRBJ2-1; 10 nucleotides line up with TRBD1. The CDR3 loop spans 16 amino acids. Germline V CDR1 and CDR2: SGHRS, YFSETQ. Trimming removed 4 bases from V and 1 base from J; junction bases left unmatched: 5.

The CDR3 sequence: CASSLSPGTGNTIYF. CDR3 DNA: TGTGCCAGCAGTTTAAGCCCGGGGACTGGAAACACCATATATTTT. The chain recombines TRBV28 with TRBJ1-3; D is uncertain. Trimming removed 2 bases from V and 2 bases from J, with 10 bases in between. This CDR3 contains 15 residues. Germline V CDR1 and CDR2: MDHEN, SYDVKM.

This clone was counted between two and nine times. V and J are TRBV7-2 and TRBJ2-1, with D maybe TRBD2 (6 bases). Trimming cost V 4 bases and J 9 bases, with 19 bases left between them. Germline V gives CDR1 SGHTA, CDR2 FQGNSA. The CDR3 length is 15 residues. CDR3 bases: TGTGCCAGCAGCTCGCCCCCGGGCAGGGAGGCTGAGCAGTTCTTC. This encodes CASSSPPGREAEQFF.

This clone was counted between two and nine times. The chain employs TRBV6-5 and TRBJ2-2, with D maybe TRBD1 (6 bases). CDR1 is MNHEY, CDR2 SVGAGI, per germline. The CDR3 runs 15 residues. The V and J ends lost 1 base and 4 bases respectively, with 10 bases between them. The CDR3 reads CASSYWAGATGELFF. The DNA of the CDR3 is TGTGCCAGCAGTTACTGGGCAGGGGCCACCGGGGAGCTGTTTTTT.

The V call is TRBV4-2, the J call TRBJ2-1; 7 bases map to TRBD2. The CDR3 length is 17 residues. Trimming took 1 base from V and 2 from J; bases not matched to a gene: 8. CDR1 is LGHNA and CDR2 is YNFKEQ in the germline V gene. The CDR3 loop is CASSQVQRDLTYNEQFF. In DNA form, the CDR3 reads TGTGCCAGCAGCCAAGTCCAGCGGGATCTTACCTACAATGAGCAGTTCTTC.

The CDR3 DNA follows: TGTGCCAGCAGCCAGGGACAGGCTAGCACAGATACGCAGTATTTT. It translates to CASSQGQASTDTQYF. This sequence joins TRBV5-4 and TRBJ2-3; 8 bases are shared with TRBD1. The CDR3 consists of 15 residues. V dropped 4 bases and J dropped 0; count of bases not matched to a gene: 4. Per the germline V gene, CDR1 is SGHNT and CDR2 is YYREEE (reference sequence).

This chain connects TRBV7-2 to TRBJ1-2, with 8 bases fitting TRBD1. J was trimmed by 5 bases and V by 0 bases; bases with no gene match: 5. CDR3 size: 15 residues. CDR1 SGHTA and CDR2 FQGNSA come from the germline V gene. The CDR3 DNA reads as TGTGCCAGCAGCTTAGCAGGGACAGGTCTTTATGGCTACACCTTC. Its translation is CASSLAGTGLYGYTF. Full variable domain (rest looked up from reference TRBV7-2 and TRBJ1-2): GAGVSQSPSNKVTEKGKDVELRCDPISGHTALYWYRQSLGQGLEFLIYFQGNSAPDKSGLPSDRFSAERTGGSVSTLTIQRTQQEDSAVYLCASSLAGTGLYGYTFGSGTRLTVV.

The J gene is TRBJ1-3, the V gene TRBV5-1; possibly TRBD1 for D (6 bases). This CDR3 has 15 amino acids. V dropped 0 bases and J dropped 4 bases, with 11 bases sitting between them. Germline V gene data show CDR1 as SGHRS and CDR2 as YFSETQ. The CDR3 here is CASSLDPGAGNTIYF. In DNA, the CDR3 is TGCGCCAGCAGCTTGGATCCAGGGGCAGGAAACACCATATATTTT.

J is TRBJ2-3 and V is TRBV11-3; 11 positions agree with TRBD2. Germline assignment: CDR1 SGHNT and CDR2 YENEEA. This CDR3 has 16 amino acids. The V segment lost 1 base and the J segment 0 bases; nucleotides outside the gene matches: 0. In DNA form, the CDR3 reads TGTGCCAGCAGCTTAGGGACTAGCGGGAGCACAGATACGCAGTATTTT. Amino acids: CASSLGTSGSTDTQYF.

The CDR3 DNA sequence: TGTGCCAGCAGTGAGGTGCCGGGACTCACAGGCGGTATAACACAGTATTTT. Its translation: CASSEVPGLTGGITQYF. The chain is built from TRBV2 and TRBJ2-3, with a possible D match to TRBD2 (6 bases). The germline V gene has CDR1 SNHLY and CDR2 FYNNEI. The CDR3 loop spans 17 amino acids. Trimming took 3 bases from V and 12 from J, leaving 28 bases between them.

The rearrangement links TRBV28 to TRBJ2-1; TRBD2 agrees at 7 bases. J lost 7 bases, V lost 2 bases, and 11 bases had no gene match. Per the germline V gene, CDR1 is MDHEN and CDR2 is SYDVKM. The CDR3 loop spans 16 amino acids. Written as DNA, the CDR3 is TGTGCCAGCAGTTTACGTGCGGGACTATTAGGAAATGAGCAGTTCTTC. As protein: CASSLRAGLLGNEQFF.

This clone was recorded a few times. The chain couples TRBV11-2 to TRBJ2-1; no firm D call. The germline V gene encodes CDR1 SGHAT and CDR2 FQNNGV. The CDR3 has 13 amino acids. V was cut by 4 bases and J by 0 bases, with 4 bases left in between. In DNA form, the CDR3 reads TGTGCCAGCAGCTGGAGCTCCTACAATGAGCAGTTCTTC. Protein: CASSWSSYNEQFF.

This clone was counted between two and nine times. The V call is TRBV7-2, the J call TRBJ2-7, with 11 bases lining up with TRBD2. The CDR3 has 15 residues. Per the germline V gene, CDR1 is SGHTA and CDR2 is FQGNSA. V shed 4 bases and J 7 bases; nucleotides not matched to a gene: 9. The CDR3 spells CASSSSGRSLWEQYF. The CDR3 nucleotides read TGTGCCAGCAGCTCTAGCGGGAGGTCGCTGTGGGAGCAGTACTTC.

This clone was counted only a few times. Other nucleotide sequences in the sample specify the same CDR3. V is TRBV30 and J is TRBJ2-5, with no clear D. Gene TRBJ2-7 matches the end of the DNA better, so the J call may be wrong. The CDR3 covers 13 residues. The germline V gene encodes CDR1 GTSNPN and CDR2 SVGIG (reference sequence). CDR3 coding DNA: TGTGCCTGGAGTGTACCCTGGGACTACGAGCAGTACTTC. Translation gives CAWSVPWDYEQYF.

This clone occurred a few times. The chain uses TRBV27 and TRBJ2-1; 8 bases align to TRBD2. The CDR3 is made up of 13 amino acids. Germline V gives CDR1 MNHEY, CDR2 SMNVEV (reference sequence). V shed 4 bases and J 9 bases; nucleotides not matched to a gene: 5. This chain's CDR3 is CASSSPAGVEQFF. CDR3 bases: TGTGCCAGCAGTTCACCAGCGGGAGTTGAGCAGTTCTTC.

This clone was observed a few times. This chain joins TRBV29-1 and TRBJ2-4; 7 bases align to TRBD2. Germline V CDR1 and CDR2: SQVTM, ANQGSEA. Losses at the gene ends were 5 bases for V and 1 base for J; bases not matched to a gene: 5. This CDR3 has 14 residues. Here the CDR3 DNA reads TGCAGCGTTCAGGGAGGGACGGCCAAAAACATTCAGTACTTC. Residues: CSVQGGTAKNIQYF. The variable domain in full, with the rest retrieved from reference TRBV29-1 and TRBJ2-4, is SAVISQKPSRDICQRGTSLTIQCQVDSQVTMMFWYRQQPGQSLTLIATANQGSEATYESGFVIDKFPISRPNLTFSTLTVSNMSPEDSSIYLCSVQGGTAKNIQYFGAGTRLSVL.

This clone has just a few counts. This rearrangement joins TRBV19 to TRBJ2-3, with 12 bases aligning to TRBD2. Germline V gene data show CDR1 as LNHDA and CDR2 as SQIVND (reference sequence). The CDR3 length is 17 residues. The V and J ends lost 0 bases and 0 bases, in that order; junction bases with no gene match: 1. The CDR3 DNA reads as TGTGCCAGTAGTATAGATGGACTAGCGGGGAGCACAGATACGCAGTATTTT. Protein sequence: CASSIDGLAGSTDTQYF.

The chain links TRBV5-1 to TRBJ1-1; 7 bases line up with TRBD1. This CDR3 has 15 amino acids. Trimming cost V 2 bases and J 1 base; bases outside gene matches: 5. Germline CDR1 and CDR2: SGHRS and YFSETQ. CDR3: CASSFPGQKNTEAFF. The DNA of the CDR3 is TGCGCCAGCAGCTTTCCGGGACAGAAGAACACTGAAGCTTTCTTT.